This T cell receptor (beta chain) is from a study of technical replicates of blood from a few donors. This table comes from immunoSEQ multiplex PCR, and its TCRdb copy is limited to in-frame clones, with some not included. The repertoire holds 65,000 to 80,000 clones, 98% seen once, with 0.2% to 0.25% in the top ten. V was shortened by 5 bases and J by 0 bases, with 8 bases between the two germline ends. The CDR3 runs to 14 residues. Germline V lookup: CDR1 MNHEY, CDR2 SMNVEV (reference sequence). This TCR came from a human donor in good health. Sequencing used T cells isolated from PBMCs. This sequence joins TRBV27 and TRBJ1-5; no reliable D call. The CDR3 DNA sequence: TGTGCCAGCAGTCCTAACTATAGCAATCAGCCCCAGCATTTT. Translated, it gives CASSPNYSNQPQHF.